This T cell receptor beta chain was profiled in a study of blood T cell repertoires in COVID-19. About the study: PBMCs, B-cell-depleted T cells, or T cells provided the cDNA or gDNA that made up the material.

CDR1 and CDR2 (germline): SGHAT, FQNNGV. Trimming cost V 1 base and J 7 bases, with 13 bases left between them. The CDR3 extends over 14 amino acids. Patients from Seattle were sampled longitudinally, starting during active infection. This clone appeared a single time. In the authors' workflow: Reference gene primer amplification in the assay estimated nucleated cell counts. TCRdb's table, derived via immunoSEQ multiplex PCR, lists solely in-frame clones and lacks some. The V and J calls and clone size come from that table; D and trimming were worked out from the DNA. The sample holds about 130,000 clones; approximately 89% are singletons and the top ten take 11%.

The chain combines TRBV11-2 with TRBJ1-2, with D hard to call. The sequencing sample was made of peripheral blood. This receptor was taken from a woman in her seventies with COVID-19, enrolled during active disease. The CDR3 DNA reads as TGTGCCAGCAGCTTAGGCTTGAAGGAGGCTGGCTACACCTTC. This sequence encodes CASSLGLKEAGYTF.